The 25 T cell receptor beta chains presented below share a single source sample, sequenced in a study of response to subunit inactivated influenza vaccine. Using its own MiXCR run on the RT-PCR reads, TCRdb lists one record per CDR3 protein. The sample gives roughly 570,000 distinct CDR3 sequences, over 10% of which show up once; about 12% is in the top ten. Here the sequenced sample was PBMCs from blood, taken roughly 45 days after vaccination. The receptors come from a man aged 45-60 years who received an inactivated influenza vaccine.

This clonotype appeared a few times. This sequence joins TRBV6-1 and TRBJ1-2; D is uncertain. This CDR3 has 13 amino acids. V was clipped by 7 bases and J by 5 bases, with 14 bases between them. Germline V gene sequence: CDR1 MNHNS, CDR2 SASEGT. This CDR3 reads CASTQVGGYGYTF. CDR3 DNA sequence: TGTGCCAGCACCCAAGTGGGCGGATATGGCTACACCTTC.

V usage is TRBV5-5 and J usage is TRBJ2-3, with 14 bases fitting TRBD2. Germline V lookup: CDR1 SGHKS, CDR2 YYEKEE (reference sequence). This CDR3 is built from 18 residues. V lost 0 bases to trimming and J lost 2 bases; unmatched junction nucleotides: 5. The CDR3 DNA reads TGTGCCAGCAGCTTGGGGACTAGCGGGGGGCGTCCCACAGATACGCAGTATTTT. Encoded protein: CASSLGTSGGRPTDTQYF.

In this sample, this clonotype turned up a few times. The V gene is TRBV4-2, the J gene TRBJ2-3; 10 positions match TRBD2. CDR3 length: 15 residues. Germline CDR1 is LGHNA and CDR2 is YNFKEQ. V gave up 4 bases and J gave up 6 bases; unmatched junction bases: 7. CDR3 sequence: CASSRLAGGIDTQYF. The CDR3 nucleotides read TGTGCCAGCAGCCGGTTAGCGGGGGGCATTGATACGCAGTATTTT.

This clonotype has at least ten counts. The chain is built from TRBV20-1 and TRBJ1-2, with 7 positions matching TRBD1. With V trimmed by 6 bases and J by 6 bases, 4 bases remained unmatched. Germline CDR1 is DFQATT and CDR2 is SNEGSKA (reference sequence). The CDR3 contains 11 residues. As DNA, the CDR3 is TGCAGTGCGGAGGGGGCGCATGGCTACACCTTC. Residues: CSAEGAHGYTF.

CDR3: CASSQSRHETQYF. The CDR3 bases are TGTGCCAGCAGCCAATCGAGGCACGAGACCCAGTACTTC. V is TRBV16 and J is TRBJ2-5; D not resolved. The CDR3 runs to 13 residues. Trimming shortened V by 0 bases and J by 5 bases, and 7 bases separated the two germline ends. Germline lookup yields CDR1 KGHSY and CDR2 FQNENV. Using reference TRBV16 and TRBJ2-5 for the parts outside the CDR3, the full variable domain is GEEVAQTPKHLVRGEGQKAKLYCAPIKGHSYVFWYQQVLKNEFKFLISFQNENVFDETGMPKERFSAKCLPNSPCSLEIQATKLEDSAVYFCASSQSRHETQYFGPGTRLLVL.

This clonotype has more than one count but fewer than ten. This rearrangement joins TRBV12-3 or TRBV12-4 to TRBJ2-5; D is possibly TRBD2 (7 bases). With 7 bases removed from V and 5 bases from J, the gap between germline ends came to 17 bases. This CDR3 spans 14 amino acids. The CDR3 region has the DNA TGTGCCAGCACACTTGGGGGAGGGGGGGAGACCCAGTACTTC. It encodes CASTLGGGGETQYF.

CDR3 in amino acids: CASREQGNTEAFF. The DNA for the CDR3 is TGTGCCAGCAGGGAACAGGGGAACACTGAAGCTTTCTTT. The chain couples TRBV2 to TRBJ1-1; D is perhaps TRBD1 (6 bases). V lost 6 bases to trimming and J lost 1 base, with 9 bases between them. CDR1 is SNHLY and CDR2 is FYNNEI in the germline V gene. The CDR3 has 13 residues. The whole variable domain, filled in from reference TRBV2 and TRBJ1-1, reads EPEVTQTPSHQVTQMGQEVILRCVPISNHLYFYWYRQILGQKVEFLVSFYNNEISEKSEIFDDQFSVERPDGSNFTLKIRSTKLEDSAMYFCASREQGNTEAFFGQGTRLTVV.

This clonotype appeared many times. The V gene is TRBV20-1, the J gene TRBJ1-1, with D tentatively TRBD1 (6 bases). This CDR3 is 13 amino acids long. CDR1 and CDR2 from the germline V gene are DFQATT and SNEGSKA (reference sequence). V lost 6 bases and J 4 bases, leaving 15 bases between the germline ends. CDR3 loop: CSATGYRSTEAFF. CDR3 DNA sequence: TGCAGTGCCACAGGGTATCGGAGCACTGAAGCTTTCTTT.

A few counts support this clonotype. The chain combines TRBV2 with TRBJ2-1, with a tentative D call TRBD1 (6 bases). Germline CDR1 and CDR2: SNHLY and FYNNEI. V was shortened by 2 bases and J by 5 bases, with 19 bases between the two germline ends. The CDR3 is 17 residues long. The CDR3 spells CASSEWGTGHPNNEQFF. As DNA, the CDR3 is TGTGCCAGCAGTGAATGGGGGACGGGACATCCAAACAATGAGCAGTTCTTC.

This clonotype was detected ten times or more. The chain links TRBV5-1 to TRBJ2-7; tentative D call: TRBD1 (6 bases). CDR1 and CDR2 (germline): SGHRS, YFSETQ. V was cut by 2 bases and J by 2 bases, with 11 bases left in between. The CDR3 is 14 residues long. The CDR3 loop is CASSFRGTTYEQYF. As DNA, the CDR3 is TGCGCCAGCAGCTTCAGGGGCACAACCTACGAGCAGTACTTC.

This sequence joins TRBV6-2 or TRBV6-3 and TRBJ2-1; a weak D match, TRBD1 (6 bases). The CDR3 loop spans 14 amino acids. The V end lost 3 bases, the J end lost 6 bases, and 12 bases lay between the germline ends. From germline, CDR1 is MNHEY and CDR2 SVGEGT. For the CDR3, the DNA is TGTGCCAGCAGTTATTGGGGGCCCGTCAATGAGCAGTTCTTC. The encoded protein is CASSYWGPVNEQFF.

There are a few counts of this clonotype. The gene calls are TRBV12-3 or TRBV12-4 and TRBJ1-2; TRBD1 might be the D (6 bases). The CDR3 is made up of 12 amino acids. The ends were cut back, 6 bases at V and 6 bases at J, with 11 bases in the middle. Here the CDR3 DNA reads TGTGCCAGCAGGCAGGGGATGGATGGCTACACCTTC. Its protein is CASRQGMDGYTF.

This clonotype was observed many times. The rearrangement links TRBV6-2 or TRBV6-3 to TRBJ2-5; TRBD1 might be the D (6 bases). Trimming took 5 bases from V and 5 from J, leaving 15 bases between them. The length of the CDR3 is 14 residues. In germline, CDR1 is MNHEY, CDR2 SVGEGT. The CDR3 region is CASSQPGTWETQYF. The CDR3 DNA is TGTGCCAGCAGTCAACCCGGGACATGGGAGACCCAGTACTTC.

This clonotype appeared a few times. The CDR3 loop reads CASSATLTGAVNTGELFF. The CDR3 region has the DNA TGTGCCAGCAGCGCCACGCTGACAGGGGCAGTTAACACCGGGGAGCTGTTTTTT. This chain links TRBV9 with TRBJ2-2; 8 nucleotides match TRBD1. This CDR3 comprises 18 residues. J lost 2 bases, V lost 3 bases, and 12 bases had no gene match. Germline V gene sequence: CDR1 SGDLS, CDR2 YYNGEE.

The chain links TRBV12-3 or TRBV12-4 to TRBJ2-3; 7 nucleotides line up with TRBD1. CDR3 size: 12 residues. Losses at the gene ends were 5 bases for V and 7 bases for J; bases not matched to a gene: 3. CDR3 loop: CASSPRGNTQYF. CDR3 DNA sequence: TGTGCCAGCAGTCCCAGGGGGAATACGCAGTATTTT.

This clonotype showed up many times. The V and J genes are TRBV7-9 and TRBJ2-1; 11 bases are a match to TRBD2. V was clipped by 1 base and J by 3 bases; unmatched bases: 5. CDR1 is SEHNR, CDR2 FQNEAQ, per germline (reference sequence). This CDR3 is 17 amino acids long. CDR3 in DNA: TGTGCCAGCAGCTTAGGTAAACTAGCGGGAGACTACAATGAGCAGTTCTTC. Its protein product is CASSLGKLAGDYNEQFF.

This clonotype was detected many times. The chain links TRBV27 to TRBJ2-3; D assignment may be TRBD1 or TRBD2 (5 bases each). Trimming pared 3 bases from V and 4 bases from J, leaving 17 bases between. The CDR3 covers 16 residues. Germline-derived CDR1 and CDR2 are MNHEY and SMNVEV (reference sequence). CDR3 sequence (DNA): TGTGCCAGCAGTTTCGTGGGGGTTGAGATTTCAGATACGCAGTATTTT. It is translated as CASSFVGVEISDTQYF.

This clonotype was detected only a few times. The chain employs TRBV10-3 and TRBJ2-5, with D uncertain. CDR1 ENHRY and CDR2 SYGVKD come from the germline V gene. V lost 3 bases and J lost 0, with 2 bases in between. The length of the CDR3 is 12 residues. CDR3 nucleotide sequence: TGTGCCATCAGTGACTACCAAGAGACCCAGTACTTC. Translated: CAISDYQETQYF.

This clonotype came up a few times. This chain connects TRBV10-3 to TRBJ2-7; TRBD1 is a possible D gene (6 bases). Germline V lookup: CDR1 ENHRY, CDR2 SYGVKD. V was pared by 7 bases and J by 2 bases, with 15 bases between. The CDR3 loop spans 14 amino acids. CDR3 nucleotide sequence: TGTGCCATCACCAGGGGCGGTGGCGCCTACGAGCAGTACTTC. Its translation is CAITRGGGAYEQYF.

V is TRBV5-6 and J is TRBJ1-2, with D possibly being TRBD1 (6 bases). The V gene lost 1 base and the J gene lost 7 bases, with 17 bases spanning the gap. The CDR3 contains 15 residues. Germline V lookup: CDR1 SGHDT, CDR2 YYEEEE. In DNA, the CDR3 is TGTGCCAGCAGCTTGAGACAGGCCACCACCGGTGGCTACACCTTC. Protein product: CASSLRQATTGGYTF.

In its sample, this clonotype was seen a few times. The rearrangement links TRBV27 to TRBJ2-3, with 8 bases fitting TRBD1. The CDR3 covers 14 residues. The ends lost 7 bases at V and 2 bases at J; junction bases unmatched: 5. Germline V gene data show CDR1 as MNHEY and CDR2 as SMNVEV (reference sequence). This CDR3 reads CASTSDRDTDTQYF. For the CDR3, the DNA is TGTGCCAGCACCTCGGACAGGGACACAGATACGCAGTATTTT.

This clonotype was seen more than once but under ten times. The CDR3: CASSPDLTGELFF. The CDR3 DNA reads TGCGCCAGCAGCCCGGATTTGACCGGGGAGCTGTTTTTT. The chain carries TRBV5-1 and TRBJ2-2; D gene unclear. Germline CDR1 SGHRS, CDR2 YFSETQ. V was clipped by 4 bases and J by 5 bases, with 9 bases between them. The CDR3 covers 13 residues.

The gene calls are TRBV6-1 and TRBJ2-1; 8 nucleotides align to TRBD2. CDR3 length: 15 residues. Germline V CDR1 and CDR2: MNHNS, SASEGT. The V and J ends lost 6 bases and 2 bases, in that order; junction bases with no gene match: 6. The CDR3 DNA sequence: TGTGCCAGCAGAATGAGCGGGGGCCCCTACAATGAGCAGTTCTTC. It encodes CASRMSGGPYNEQFF.

This clonotype turned up a few times. This chain links TRBV7-9 with TRBJ2-6; D is unresolved. Germline CDR1 is SEHNR and CDR2 is FQNEAQ (reference sequence). Trimming stripped 2 bases from V and 4 bases from J, with 9 bases between. The CDR3 totals 15 residues. The CDR3 DNA reads TGTGCCAGCAGCTTAATCTCCGAGGGGGCCAACGTCCTGACTTTC. Amino acid sequence: CASSLISEGANVLTF. Full variable domain (remainder filled in from reference TRBV7-9 and TRBJ2-6): DTGVSQNPRHKITKRGQNVTFRCDPISEHNRLYWYRQTLGQGPEFLTYFQNEAQLEKSRLLSDRFSAERPKGSFSTLEIQRTEQGDSAMYLCASSLISEGANVLTFGAGSRLTVL.

The chain recombines TRBV29-1 with TRBJ2-5; D remains unclear. CDR1 SQVTM and CDR2 ANQGSEA come from the germline V gene. CDR3 length: 13 residues. V dropped 7 bases and J dropped 2 bases, with 14 bases sitting between them. CDR3 residues: CSALLPGQETQYF. The CDR3 DNA reads as TGCAGCGCCCTCCTCCCGGGTCAAGAGACCCAGTACTTC.